The 24 T cell receptor beta chains below were found in one sample sequenced in a study of early T cells in non-severe SARS-CoV-2 infection. TCRdb re-derived calls from the 5' RACE reads in MiXCR, one entry per CDR3 protein. Of tens of thousands of distinct CDR3 sequences listed, 6.3% were seen once; the top ten hold under 7.5%. The sample consisted of whole blood. The receptors here all came from an adult who was a healthcare worker with PCR-confirmed SARS-CoV-2 infection or an uninfected control (not recorded which).

This clonotype was detected only a few times. The rearrangement joins TRBV18 to TRBJ2-7; 12 bases line up with TRBD1. This CDR3 region has 15 residues. The V segment lost 3 bases and the J segment 7 bases; nucleotides outside the gene matches: 7. Germline CDR1 KGHSH, CDR2 LQKENI. In DNA form, the CDR3 reads TGTGCCAGCTCACCCGCCGGGACAGGGGGCGGGGAGCAGTACTTC. This encodes CASSPAGTGGGEQYF.

The rearrangement joins TRBV4-1 to TRBJ2-7, with D possibly TRBD2 on 5 matching bases. Germline loops: CDR1 MGHRA, CDR2 YSYEKL. The CDR3 length is 12 residues. Deletions cut 3 bases from V and 5 bases from J, with 8 bases between. The CDR3 bases are TGCGCCAGCAGCCACTTCGGGAACGAGCAGTACTTC. It specifies CASSHFGNEQYF.

By share, this clonotype counts as medium-sized. The chain combines TRBV28 with TRBJ1-5, with D tentatively TRBD1 (5 bases). The CDR3 runs 12 residues. V dropped 4 bases and J dropped 6 bases, with 7 bases sitting between them. The germline CDR1 and CDR2 sequences are MDHEN and SYDVKM. CDR3 sequence (DNA): TGTGCCAGCAGTTGGGGGGGTCAGCCCCAGCATTTT. It translates to CASSWGGQPQHF.

This clonotype was observed a few times. The chain has TRBV5-4 and TRBJ2-1, with D maybe TRBD2 (6 bases). Trimming stripped 2 bases from V and 4 bases from J, with 13 bases between. CDR3 size: 15 residues. The V gene's germline CDR1 is SGHNT and CDR2 YYREEE (reference sequence). The CDR3 nucleotides are TGTGCCAGCAGCTTAGGCGGGACCCCGTACAATGAGCAGTTCTTC. It specifies CASSLGGTPYNEQFF. Drawing the rest from reference TRBV5-4 and TRBJ2-1, the complete variable domain is ETGVTQSPTHLIKTRGQQVTLRCSSQSGHNTVSWYQQALGQGPQFIFQYYREEENGRGNFPPRFSGLQFPNYSSELNVNALELDDSALYLCASSLGGTPYNEQFFGPGTRLTVL.

This clonotype was seen only a few times. The rearrangement joins TRBV11-2 to TRBJ2-7, with 7 bases aligning to TRBD1. V dropped 2 bases and J dropped 2; count of bases not matched to a gene: 3. The CDR3 runs 14 residues. From germline, CDR1 is SGHAT and CDR2 FQNNGV. This CDR3 reads CASSLWDRPYEQYF. The CDR3 region has the DNA TGTGCCAGCAGCTTATGGGACAGACCCTACGAGCAGTACTTC.

This clonotype was observed a few times. V and J are TRBV27 and TRBJ1-1; 8 bases are shared with TRBD1. Germline trimming cut 5 bases from V and 9 bases from J; bases unmatched to any gene: 11. Germline CDR1 MNHEY, CDR2 SMNVEV (reference sequence). CDR3 length equals 14 residues. The CDR3 DNA reads as TGTGCCAGCAGTACTCAAACCGGGACAGGCCAAGCTTTCTTT. Encoded protein: CASSTQTGTGQAFF.

This clonotype was seen a few times. The conserved closing phenylalanine or tryptophan is absent in this CDR3, likely reflecting a read error. The limits of the CDR3 on the DNA are not certain, so only TCRdb's listed CDR3 is given. The chain is built from TRBV30 and TRBJ1-2. The CDR3 spans 11 amino acids, including both terminal residues. Germline V gene sequence: CDR1 GTSNPN, CDR2 SVGIG (reference sequence). The CDR3 loop reads CAWARLHLWLQ.

This clonotype turned up a few times. The gene calls are TRBV6-5 and TRBJ2-1; either TRBD1 or TRBD2 may fit D (5 bases each). The CDR3 is 16 residues long. With 0 bases removed from V and 6 bases from J, the gap between germline ends came to 15 bases. Germline V gives CDR1 MNHEY, CDR2 SVGAGI. The CDR3 is CASSYSLGEWPNEQFF. Written as DNA, the CDR3 is TGTGCCAGCAGTTACTCGTTGGGGGAGTGGCCCAATGAGCAGTTCTTC.

Many counts were recorded for this clonotype. The V and J genes are TRBV12-3 or TRBV12-4 and TRBJ2-7; either TRBD1 or TRBD2 may fit D (5 bases each). V was cut by 5 bases and J by 1 base, with 15 bases left in between. The CDR3 loop spans 15 amino acids. In DNA, the CDR3 is TGTGCCAGCAGTCAAACCGGGACCGAGTCCTACGAGCAGTACTTC. Its protein is CASSQTGTESYEQYF.

The gene calls are TRBV12-3 or TRBV12-4 and TRBJ2-6, with D perhaps matching TRBD2 (5 bases). This CDR3 is 15 amino acids long. Trimming removed 6 bases at V and 1 base at J, with 10 bases between. The CDR3 spells CASSAGQSGANVLTF. Here the CDR3 DNA reads TGTGCCAGCAGCGCGGGCCAGTCTGGGGCCAACGTCCTGACTTTC.

The rearrangement joins TRBV4-3 to TRBJ2-7; D may be TRBD1 (6 bases). V was cut by 0 bases and J by 3 bases, with 12 bases left in between. The CDR3 has 15 residues. The germline gives CDR1 LGHNA, CDR2 YSLEER. Here the CDR3 reads CASSQEQGWHYEQYF. In DNA form, the CDR3 reads TGCGCCAGCAGCCAAGAGCAGGGGTGGCACTACGAGCAGTACTTC.

The chain employs TRBV9 and TRBJ1-3, with D uncertain. V was trimmed by 6 bases and J by 2 bases, leaving 9 bases between them. From germline, CDR1 is SGDLS and CDR2 YYNGEE. The CDR3 runs 13 residues. This CDR3 is CASNEGTGNTIYF. CDR3 bases: TGTGCCAGCAACGAGGGCACTGGAAACACCATATATTTT.

At least ten counts were recorded for this clonotype. The chain couples TRBV30 to TRBJ2-1; D may be TRBD2 (5 bases). The CDR3 sequence is 13 residues long. Germline-derived CDR1 and CDR2 are GTSNPN and SVGIG (reference sequence). Trimming removed 1 base from V and 3 bases from J, with 7 bases in between. This CDR3 is CAWSAGYYNEQFF. CDR3 bases: TGTGCCTGGAGTGCGGGGTACTACAATGAGCAGTTCTTC.

The gene calls are TRBV6-1 and TRBJ2-1, with unresolved D. Germline CDR1 is MNHNS and CDR2 is SASEGT. Trimming pared 7 bases from V and 8 bases from J, leaving 9 bases between. The CDR3 has 11 amino acids. The CDR3 loop is CASTLTHEQFF. CDR3 nucleotide sequence: TGTGCCAGCACACTTACTCATGAGCAGTTCTTC.

The chain is built from TRBV20-1 and TRBJ1-3, with D possibly being TRBD1 (6 bases). CDR3 length: 14 residues. From germline, CDR1 is DFQATT and CDR2 SNEGSKA (reference sequence). V gave up 3 bases and J gave up 2 bases, with 11 bases separating them. The CDR3 DNA reads as TGCAGTGCTAGTCGGGGGCCGGCTGGAAACACCATATATTTT. It codes for CSASRGPAGNTIYF.

This clonotype was seen at least ten times. V and J are TRBV28 and TRBJ1-2; 12 bases are a match to TRBD1. J gave up 6 bases and V 5 bases, and 13 bases lay outside the gene matches. CDR1 and CDR2 from the germline V gene are MDHEN and SYDVKM. This CDR3 comprises 17 residues. The CDR3: CASSDWGQGAGKDGYTF. CDR3 in DNA: TGTGCCAGCAGTGACTGGGGACAGGGGGCGGGAAAGGATGGCTACACCTTC.

This clonotype showed up many times. The chain employs TRBV12-3 or TRBV12-4 and TRBJ1-5; D is unresolved. This CDR3 region has 13 residues. V lost 5 bases, J lost 4 bases, and 9 bases lay in between. CDR3 sequence: CASSPQQNQPQHF. The DNA for the CDR3 is TGTGCCAGCAGTCCTCAGCAGAATCAGCCCCAGCATTTT.

This clonotype was seen a handful of times. V usage is TRBV27 and J usage is TRBJ2-2, with TRBD2 identical over 13 bases. From germline, CDR1 is MNHEY and CDR2 SMNVEV (reference sequence). The CDR3 is made up of 17 amino acids. J was trimmed by 7 bases and V by 5 bases; bases with no gene match: 10. The CDR3 DNA is TGTGCCAGCAGTCCTAGGACTAGCGGGAGTCGGGGCGGGGAGCTGTTTTTT. Its protein product is CASSPRTSGSRGGELFF.

There are many counts of this clonotype. This chain joins TRBV6-5 and TRBJ1-2; tentative D call: TRBD1 (5 bases). This CDR3 has 14 amino acids. The ends were cut back, 6 bases at V and 4 bases at J, with 15 bases in the middle. CDR1 is MNHEY, CDR2 SVGAGI, per germline. The CDR3 sequence is CASRPTGTAYGYTF. In DNA form, the CDR3 reads TGTGCCAGCAGACCTACCGGGACGGCCTATGGCTACACCTTC.

This clonotype was picked up many times. The chain is built from TRBV10-3 and TRBJ2-5, with D tentatively TRBD2 (6 bases). The CDR3 covers 14 residues. V lost 2 bases and J lost 5, with 12 bases in between. The germline gives CDR1 ENHRY, CDR2 SYGVKD. CDR3 DNA sequence: TGTGCCATCAGTGAGGCCACGGGGGTCGAGACCCAGTACTTC. Its protein product is CAISEATGVETQYF.

This clonotype appeared many times. The chain combines TRBV5-1 with TRBJ2-2; possibly TRBD1 or TRBD2 for D (5 bases each). The CDR3 has 15 amino acids. Trimming shortened V by 3 bases and J by 6 bases, and 15 bases separated the two germline ends. Germline V CDR1 and CDR2: SGHRS, YFSETQ. CDR3 bases: TGCGCCAGCAGCTGGCTCGACGGGGCGGCCGGGGAGCTGTTTTTT. Residues: CASSWLDGAAGELFF.

This clonotype was seen more than once but under ten times. V usage is TRBV7-2 and J usage is TRBJ2-7, with D possibly matching TRBD2 (6 bases). Germline CDR1 reads SGHTA; CDR2 reads FQGNSA. This CDR3 contains 15 residues. V was cut by 4 bases and J by 5 bases, with 18 bases left in between. CDR3 bases: TGTGCCAGCAGCTCCCGGGACTTTATTTATCACGAGCAGTACTTC. Translated: CASSSRDFIYHEQYF.

This clonotype was counted a few times. The V call is TRBV10-3, the J call TRBJ1-5; the match to TRBD1 covers 8 bases. The V gene's germline CDR1 is ENHRY and CDR2 SYGVKD. This CDR3 comprises 13 residues. V trimming: 6 bases; J trimming: 9 bases; junction bases outside the gene matches: 7. This chain's CDR3 is CAIRDRATGPQHF. In DNA form, the CDR3 reads TGTGCCATCAGGGACAGGGCTACCGGGCCCCAGCATTTT.

This clonotype was picked up many times. This sequence joins TRBV6-2 or TRBV6-3 and TRBJ2-1; TRBD2 agrees at 7 bases. The CDR3 has 13 amino acids. The V gene's germline CDR1 is MNHEY and CDR2 SVGEGT. V gave up 6 bases and J gave up 10 bases; unmatched junction bases: 9. This chain's CDR3 is CASSPAGVGEQFF. DNA for the CDR3: TGTGCCAGCAGCCCTGCGGGGGTCGGAGAGCAGTTCTTC.